The entry below describes one TCR beta chain. Its specificity is unknown. These data come from a study of siplizumab effects on memory and regulatory T cells. Notes on the study in general: Naive T cells appeared more diverse than memory cells and seemed to be major alloresponse contributors. Proliferating Tregs' suppressive function in siplizumab cultures went unconfirmed.

Produced via immunoSEQ multiplex PCR; TCRdb's table is partial and in-frame only. The table has 70,000 to 95,000 clones, roughly 96% seen once; the top ten hold approximately 0.031%. Naive, memory, effector memory and TEMRA subsets that were unstimulated underwent sequencing in three donor pairs. There are 15 residues in the CDR3. V dropped 10 bases and J dropped 3; count of bases not matched to a gene: 12. The germline gives CDR1 MNHEY, CDR2 SMNVEV (reference sequence). The chain couples TRBV27 to TRBJ2-7; 10 bases match TRBD1. The sequencing sample was made of naive CD4+ T cells sorted from blood. The clonotype comes from a human donor in good health. CDR3 nucleotides: TGTGCCACCCTCAACCCGGGGACAGGGGACTACGAGCAGTACTTC. Its protein product is CATLNPGTGDYEQYF.